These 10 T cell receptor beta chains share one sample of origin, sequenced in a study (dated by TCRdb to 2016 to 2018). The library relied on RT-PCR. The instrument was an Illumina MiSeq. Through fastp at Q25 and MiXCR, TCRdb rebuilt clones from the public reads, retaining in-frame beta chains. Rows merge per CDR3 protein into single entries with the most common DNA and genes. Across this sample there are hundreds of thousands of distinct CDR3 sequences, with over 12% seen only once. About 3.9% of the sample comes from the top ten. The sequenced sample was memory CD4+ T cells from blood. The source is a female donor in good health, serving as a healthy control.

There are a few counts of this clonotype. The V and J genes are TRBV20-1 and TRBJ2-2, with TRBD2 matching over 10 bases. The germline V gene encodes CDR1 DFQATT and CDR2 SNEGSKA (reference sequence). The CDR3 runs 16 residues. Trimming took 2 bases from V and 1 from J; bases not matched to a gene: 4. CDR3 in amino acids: CSARKAGGGNTGELFF. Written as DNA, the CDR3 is TGCAGTGCTAGAAAAGCGGGAGGGGGGAACACCGGGGAGCTGTTTTTT.

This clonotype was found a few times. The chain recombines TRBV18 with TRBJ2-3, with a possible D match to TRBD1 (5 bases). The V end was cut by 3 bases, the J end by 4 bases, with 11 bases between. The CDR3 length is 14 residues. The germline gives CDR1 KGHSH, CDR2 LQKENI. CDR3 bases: TGTGCCAGCTCACCTGCGACAGACGCAGATACGCAGTATTTT. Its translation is CASSPATDADTQYF.

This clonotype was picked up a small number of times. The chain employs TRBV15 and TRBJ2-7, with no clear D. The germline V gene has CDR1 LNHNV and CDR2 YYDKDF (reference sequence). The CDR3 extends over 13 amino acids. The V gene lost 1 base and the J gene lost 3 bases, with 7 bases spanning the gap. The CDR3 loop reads CATSRVVGYEQYF. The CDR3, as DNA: TGTGCCACCAGCAGAGTTGTCGGCTACGAGCAGTACTTC.

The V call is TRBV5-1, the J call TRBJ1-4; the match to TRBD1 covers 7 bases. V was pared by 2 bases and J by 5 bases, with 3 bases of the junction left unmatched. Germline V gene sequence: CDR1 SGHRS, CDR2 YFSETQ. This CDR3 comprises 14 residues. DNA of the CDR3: TGCGCCAGCAGCTTCCAGGGGGAGAATGAAAAACTGTTTTTT. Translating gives CASSFQGENEKLFF.

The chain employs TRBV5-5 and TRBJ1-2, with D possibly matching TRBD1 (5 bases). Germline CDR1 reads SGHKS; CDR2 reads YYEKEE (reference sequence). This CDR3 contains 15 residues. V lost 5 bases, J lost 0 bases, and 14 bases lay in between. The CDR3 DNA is TGTGCCAGCAGTGTCAGGGAGGGTCCTAACTATGGCTACACCTTC. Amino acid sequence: CASSVREGPNYGYTF.

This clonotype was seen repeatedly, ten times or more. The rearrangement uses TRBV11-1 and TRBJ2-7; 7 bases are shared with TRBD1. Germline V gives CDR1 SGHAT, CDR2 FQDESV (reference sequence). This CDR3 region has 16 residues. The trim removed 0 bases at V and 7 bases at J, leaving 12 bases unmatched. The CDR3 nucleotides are TGTGCCAGCAGCTTAGCCACCGGGACAGTGACTTGGGAGCAGTACTTC. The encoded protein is CASSLATGTVTWEQYF.

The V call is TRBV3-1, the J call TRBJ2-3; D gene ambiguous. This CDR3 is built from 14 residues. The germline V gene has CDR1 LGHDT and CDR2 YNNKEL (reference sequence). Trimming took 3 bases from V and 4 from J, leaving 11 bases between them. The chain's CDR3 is CASSHRSYADTQYF. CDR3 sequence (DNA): TGTGCCAGCAGCCACCGGTCCTACGCAGATACGCAGTATTTT.

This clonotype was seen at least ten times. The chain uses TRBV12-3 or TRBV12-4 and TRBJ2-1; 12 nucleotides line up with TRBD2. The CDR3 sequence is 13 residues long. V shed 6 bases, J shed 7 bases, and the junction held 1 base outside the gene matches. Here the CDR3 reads CASRTSGRNEQFF. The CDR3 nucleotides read TGTGCCAGCAGAACTAGCGGGAGGAATGAGCAGTTCTTC.

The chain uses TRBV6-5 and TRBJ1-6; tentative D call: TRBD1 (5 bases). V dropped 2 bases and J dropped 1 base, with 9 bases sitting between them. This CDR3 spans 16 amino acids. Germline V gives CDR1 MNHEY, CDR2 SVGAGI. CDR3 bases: TGTGCCAGCAGTTACAGGGGCCGGTCCTATAATTCACCCCTCCACTTT. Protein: CASSYRGRSYNSPLHF.

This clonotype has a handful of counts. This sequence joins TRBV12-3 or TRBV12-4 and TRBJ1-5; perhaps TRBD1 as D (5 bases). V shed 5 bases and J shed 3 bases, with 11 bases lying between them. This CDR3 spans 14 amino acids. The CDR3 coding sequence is TGTGCCAGCAGTCCAGACAGCCCCAATCAGCCCCAGCATTTT. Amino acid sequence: CASSPDSPNQPQHF.